These T cell receptor beta chains were read from a single sample in a study of regulatory and conventional T cells in RAG deficiency. TCRdb keeps only in-frame clones here, not all; method: immunoSEQ multiplex PCR. The sample consists of about 9,500 clones, approximately 88% of them appearing once. The same sample was also studied in work on regulatory T cells.

The sequenced sample consisted of Tregs sorted from blood. The receptors originated from a human donor in good health. CDR3s include the opening cysteine and the closing phenylalanine or tryptophan. D genes are given only for firm matches. Not all rows give a size; the values are once, few, many and, for expanded clones, a class.

clone size,J gene,D gene,V gene,CDR3 protein,CDR3 DNA
NA,TRBJ2-7,TRBD1,TRBV6-5,CASSPSVSTGVEQYF,TGTGCCAGCAGTCCTTCGGTCTCGACAGGGGTCGAGCAGTACTTC
NA,TRBJ1-5,TRBD1,TRBV6-5,CASSITGVSNQPQHF,TGTGCCAGCAGTATAACAGGGGTTAGCAATCAGCCCCAGCATTTT
NA,TRBJ2-1,NA,TRBV6-1,CASSMNRVGEQFF,TGTGCCAGCAGCATGAACAGGGTGGGTGAGCAGTTCTTC
NA,TRBJ2-1,TRBD1,TRBV6-5,CASSYRGTGNNEQFF,TGTGCCAGCAGTTACAGGGGGACAGGGAACAATGAGCAGTTCTTC
NA,TRBJ1-3,NA,TRBV11-2,CASSLTQNTIYF,TGTGCCAGCAGCTTAACGCAGAACACCATATATTTT
once,TRBJ1-4,NA,TRBV9,CASSVGGSIPTNEKLFF,TGTGCCAGCAGCGTAGGCGGCAGTATTCCAACTAATGAAAAACTGTTTTTT
NA,TRBJ1-2,NA,TRBV6-1,CASRRRQVSGYTF,TGTGCCAGCAGGCGGAGACAGGTTTCTGGCTACACCTTC
NA,TRBJ1-5,NA,TRBV6-1,CASGRGNNQPQHF,TGTGCCAGCGGCAGGGGCAACAATCAGCCCCAGCATTTT
NA,TRBJ2-3,NA,TRBV5-6,CASSLGSSLGADTQYF,TGTGCCAGCAGCTTGGGGTCTAGCCTTGGGGCAGATACGCAGTATTTT
NA,TRBJ2-3,TRBD2,TRBV6-6,CASRPGTSGRTDTQYF,TGTGCCAGCAGACCCGGGACTAGCGGGCGCACAGATACGCAGTATTTT
NA,TRBJ2-5,NA,TRBV7-9,CASSLDRFQETQYF,TGTGCCAGCAGCTTAGACAGATTCCAAGAGACCCAGTACTTC
NA,TRBJ1-5,NA,TRBV19,CASTLDRNSNQPQHF,TGTGCCAGTACCCTGGACAGAAATAGCAATCAGCCCCAGCATTTT
NA,TRBJ2-3,NA,TRBV5-1,CASSKTGTMNTDTQYF,TGCGCCAGCAGCAAGACCGGGACGATGAACACAGATACGCAGTATTTT
NA,TRBJ2-1,NA,TRBV5-6,CASSFGGRTSRNEQFF,TGTGCCAGCAGCTTTGGGGGTAGGACGTCGCGGAATGAGCAGTTCTTC
NA,TRBJ1-1,TRBD1,TRBV7-9,CASSPEGQMNTEAFF,TGTGCCAGCAGCCCAGAGGGACAGATGAACACTGAAGCTTTCTTT
NA,TRBJ1-2,NA,TRBV6-1,CASSPVQGGSKGYTF,TGTGCCAGCAGTCCCGTCCAGGGTGGGTCTAAAGGCTACACCTTC
NA,TRBJ2-2,NA,TRBV19,CASSKGPTGELFF,TGTGCCAGTAGTAAGGGACCCACCGGGGAGCTGTTTTTT
NA,TRBJ2-7,NA,TRBV2,CASTDRVIGPYF,TGTGCCAGCACTGACCGGGTCATCGGACCGTACTTC
NA,TRBJ2-7,NA,TRBV18,CASSPAASGAYEQYF,TGTGCCAGCTCACCGGCCGCCAGTGGGGCCTACGAGCAGTACTTC
NA,TRBJ1-2,NA,TRBV18,CASSPPRNWKGDYGYTF,TGTGCCAGCTCACCACCAAGGAATTGGAAAGGGGACTATGGCTACACCTTC
NA,TRBJ2-1,NA,TRBV9,CASSVSRGRDFKNSYNEQFF,TGTGCCAGCAGCGTATCTAGAGGACGGGACTTCAAGAACTCCTACAATGAGCAGTTCTTC
NA,TRBJ2-6,TRBD1,TRBV7-9,CASSLEGGTGANVLTF,TGTGCCAGCAGCTTAGAAGGGGGCACAGGGGCCAACGTCCTGACTTTC
NA,TRBJ1-6,NA,TRBV7-6,CASSPTPTGASPLHF,TGTGCCAGCAGCCCTACCCCGACGGGGGCCTCACCCCTCCACTTT
NA,TRBJ1-2,NA,TRBV5-1,CASSAAYEGYGYTF,TGCGCCAGCAGCGCCGCGTACGAAGGGTATGGCTACACCTTC
NA,TRBJ2-1,NA,TRBV19,CASSILTEGEQFF,TGTGCCAGTAGTATCTTAACGGAGGGTGAGCAGTTCTTC
once,TRBJ1-1,NA,TRBV27,CASSPTGTEAFF,TGTGCCAGCAGTCCAACAGGAACTGAAGCTTTCTTT
NA,TRBJ2-2,NA,TRBV19,CAGGQGSTGELFF,TGTGCCGGTGGGCAGGGTAGCACCGGGGAGCTGTTTTTT
NA,TRBJ2-1,NA,TRBV10-2,CASRQEYNEQFF,TGCGCCAGCAGGCAGGAATACAATGAGCAGTTCTTC
NA,TRBJ2-7,NA,TRBV5-1,CASSLSGSEQYF,TGCGCCAGCAGCTTGTCAGGGTCCGAGCAGTACTTC
NA,TRBJ1-5,NA,TRBV4-1,CASSQDQDQPQHF,TGCGCCAGCAGCCAAGATCAGGATCAGCCCCAGCATTTT
NA,TRBJ2-1,NA,TRBV7-9,CASSLFILSGRSYNEQFF,TGTGCCAGCAGCCTGTTCATCTTAAGCGGCCGCTCCTACAATGAGCAGTTCTTC
few,TRBJ1-3,NA,TRBV19,CASSMGDRTQNTIYF,TGTGCCAGTAGTATGGGAGACAGGACCCAAAACACCATATATTTT
NA,TRBJ2-7,NA,TRBV6-6,CASSYSYGKAYEQYF,TGTGCCAGCAGTTACTCATACGGCAAAGCGTACGAGCAGTACTTC
NA,TRBJ2-3,NA,TRBV19,CASSTDTDTQYF,TGTGCCAGTAGTACAGACACAGATACGCAGTATTTT
NA,TRBJ2-7,NA,TRBV5-1,CASSWVRAGSYEQYF,TGCGCCAGCAGCTGGGTGAGGGCTGGCTCCTACGAGCAGTACTTC
once,TRBJ1-2,NA,TRBV28,CAARQEMHGYTF,TGTGCCGCACGGCAGGAGATGCATGGCTACACCTTC
NA,TRBJ2-2,NA,TRBV28,CASLSGNTGELFF,TGTGCCTCTCTTAGCGGGAACACCGGGGAGCTGTTTTTT
once,TRBJ1-1,TRBD1,TRBV19,CASSIGTGNTEAFF,TGTGCCAGTAGTATCGGGACAGGGAACACTGAAGCTTTCTTT
NA,TRBJ2-1,TRBD1,TRBV5-6,CASSFSGQGLQEGIF,TGTGCCAGCAGCTTCTCTGGACAGGGACTCCAGGAGGGGATCTTC
NA,TRBJ1-4,NA,TRBV5-1,CASSSGESNEKLFF,TGCGCCAGCAGCTCGGGGGAGTCTAATGAAAAACTGTTTTTT
NA,TRBJ2-2,NA,TRBV28,CASSFPFANTGELFF,TGTGCCAGCAGTTTTCCTTTCGCGAACACCGGGGAGCTGTTTTTT
few,TRBJ1-4,NA,TRBV30,CAWSVPGWEKLFF,TGTGCCTGGAGTGTACCCGGGTGGGAAAAACTGTTTTTT
NA,TRBJ2-2,NA,TRBV6-1,CASKTRSDTGELFF,TGTGCCAGCAAGACGAGGTCGGACACCGGGGAGCTGTTTTTT
NA,TRBJ2-5,NA,TRBV29-1,CSVRLFAETQYF,TGCAGCGTTCGCTTGTTTGCCGAGACCCAGTACTTC
NA,TRBJ1-5,NA,TRBV6-4,CASSRDGNQPQHF,TGTGCCAGCAGTCGGGACGGCAATCAGCCCCAGCATTTT